Following are 23 T cell receptor beta chains from one sample sequenced in a study of CD8 T cells in ankylosing spondylitis. Their target antigens are unknown. Study-level results: A motif in TCR beta, a set of several highly homologous variants, appeared characteristic of ankylosing spondylitis blood.

From the 5' RACE reads, TCRdb called clonotypes with MiXCR, one entry per CDR3 protein. The repertoire holds 200,000 to 250,000 distinct CDR3 sequences, with just under 7.5% as singletons. The sequencing input was blood, either unsorted or a sorted T cell fraction (not recorded which). The origin of the receptors is a male donor with ankylosing spondylitis.

The chain couples TRBV7-9 to TRBJ1-1; a weak D match, TRBD1 (5 bases). CDR1 SEHNR and CDR2 FQNEAQ come from the germline V gene (reference sequence). CDR3 length: 14 amino acids. Trimming removed 8 bases from V and 7 bases from J, with 20 bases in between. CDR3 amino acids: CASRFGGVGNEAFF. CDR3 bases: TGTGCCAGCCGTTTCGGGGGGGTAGGCAATGAAGCTTTCTTT.

This clonotype was observed many times. CDR3 sequence: CASRDPRGGANTEAFF. DNA of the CDR3: TGTGCCAGCCGAGATCCCCGAGGTGGGGCGAACACTGAAGCTTTCTTT. This chain joins TRBV25-1 and TRBJ1-1; maybe TRBD1 (5 bases). This CDR3 comprises 16 residues. The V gene lost 8 bases and the J gene lost 1 base, with 20 bases spanning the gap. Germline lookup yields CDR1 MGHDK and CDR2 SYGVNS.

The table lists this clonotype with a few counts. The chain combines TRBV11-2 with TRBJ2-4; D is unresolved. The germline V gene encodes CDR1 SGHAT and CDR2 FQNNGV. CDR3 length equals 16 residues. The ends were cut back, 1 base at V and 0 bases at J, with 10 bases in the middle. The CDR3 loop reads CASSLAVALAKNIQYF. CDR3 nucleotides: TGTGCCAGCAGCTTAGCAGTTGCACTAGCCAAAAACATTCAGTACTTC.

This clonotype was counted at least ten times. The V call is TRBV6-6, the J call TRBJ2-1, with a tentative D call TRBD2 (6 bases). Trimming stripped 8 bases from V and 4 bases from J, with 9 bases between. Germline V gives CDR1 MNHNY, CDR2 SVGAGI (reference sequence). The CDR3 length is 12 residues. The CDR3 spells CASEEGYNEQFF. The CDR3 nucleotides read TGTGCCAGCGAGGAGGGATACAATGAGCAGTTCTTC.

This clonotype was seen many times. V is TRBV12-3 or TRBV12-4 and J is TRBJ2-2; no reliable D call. The length of the CDR3 is 14 residues. V dropped 4 bases and J dropped 3 bases, with 9 bases sitting between them. CDR3 in DNA: TGTGCCAGCAGTTACGGCTTCTACACCGGGGAGCTGTTTTTT. It encodes CASSYGFYTGELFF.

The chain links TRBV4-3 to TRBJ2-7, with a possible D match to TRBD2 (5 bases). This CDR3 region has 19 residues. The V and J ends lost 0 bases and 0 bases respectively, with 21 bases between them. Germline V CDR1 and CDR2: LGHNA, YSLEER. The CDR3 coding sequence is TGCGCCAGCAGCCAAGACGGGCCCCTGAGGCTAGCCGACTCCTACGAGCAGTACTTC. Translated: CASSQDGPLRLADSYEQYF.

The CDR3 loop reads CASSWGKETQYF. The CDR3, as DNA: TGTGCCAGCAGTTGGGGGAAAGAGACCCAGTACTTC. The chain combines TRBV6-5 with TRBJ2-5; D may match TRBD1 or TRBD2 (5 bases each). Germline V lookup: CDR1 MNHEY, CDR2 SVGAGI. The CDR3 sequence is 12 residues long. Trimming left V 4 bases short and J 3 bases short, with 6 bases between.

This clonotype was observed at least ten times. The chain couples TRBV10-2 to TRBJ1-2; D is possibly TRBD1 (6 bases). Trimming shortened V by 6 bases and J by 2 bases, and 13 bases separated the two germline ends. This CDR3 is 14 amino acids long. Germline V gene data show CDR1 as WSHSY and CDR2 as SAAADI. Here the CDR3 DNA reads TGCGCCAGCAGCCCAGGGGTGGGAAACTATGGCTACACCTTC. This sequence encodes CASSPGVGNYGYTF.

This clonotype has at least ten counts. The CDR3 DNA is TGTGCCAGCAAACTCACAGGGCCGGGCACAGATACGCAGTATTTT. Protein: CASKLTGPGTDTQYF. V is TRBV12-3 or TRBV12-4 and J is TRBJ2-3; tentative D call: TRBD1 (6 bases). The CDR3 spans 15 residues. The V gene lost 7 bases and the J gene lost 1 base, with 15 bases spanning the gap.

This clonotype was counted many times. The genes are TRBV7-9 and TRBJ1-1, with D hard to call. The V and J ends lost 6 bases and 4 bases respectively, with 15 bases between them. CDR1 SEHNR and CDR2 FQNEAQ come from the germline V gene (reference sequence). The CDR3 spans 14 residues. In DNA form, the CDR3 reads TGTGCCAGCAGGTCCTTCGATGAAATCACTGAAGCTTTCTTT. It codes for CASRSFDEITEAFF.

This clonotype occurred many times. This rearrangement joins TRBV5-1 to TRBJ2-1; 9 bases are a match to TRBD1. CDR3 length equals 13 residues. Germline CDR1 and CDR2: SGHRS and YFSETQ. V lost 5 bases to trimming and J lost 9 bases; unmatched junction nucleotides: 6. The DNA of the CDR3 is TGCGCCAGCAGAGCGGACAGGGGCGGTGAGCAGTTCTTC. This gives the protein CASRADRGGEQFF. The full variable domain, in which reference TRBV5-1 and TRBJ2-1 provide the parts outside the CDR3, is KAGVTQTPRYLIKTRGQQVTLSCSPISGHRSVSWYQQTPGQGLQFLFEYFSETQRNKGNFPGRFSGRQFSNSRSEMNVSTLELGDSALYLCASRADRGGEQFFGPGTRLTVL.

The V gene is TRBV28, the J gene TRBJ2-1; 7 nucleotides align to TRBD2. Losses at the gene ends were 6 bases for V and 4 bases for J; bases not matched to a gene: 12. Germline lookup yields CDR1 MDHEN and CDR2 SYDVKM. The CDR3 has 16 amino acids. CDR3 sequence (DNA): TGTGCCAGCAGCCTCGGAGGGGAGGGGCAGTACAATGAGCAGTTCTTC. Its translation is CASSLGGEGQYNEQFF. The full variable domain, its missing parts supplied by reference TRBV28 and TRBJ2-1, is DVKVTQSSRYLVKRTGEKVFLECVQDMDHENMFWYRQDPGLGLRLIYFSYDVKMKEKGDIPEGYSVSREKKERFSLILESASTNQTSMYLCASSLGGEGQYNEQFFGPGTRLTVL.

Many counts were recorded for this clonotype. The rearrangement links TRBV6-1 to TRBJ2-3, with 11 positions matching TRBD2. Trimming removed 6 bases from V and 4 bases from J; junction bases left unmatched: 3. The CDR3 runs 14 residues. Germline-derived CDR1 and CDR2 are MNHNS and SASEGT. The CDR3 coding sequence is TGTGCCAGCAGCATAGCGGGAGGGGCAGATACGCAGTATTTT. It codes for CASSIAGGADTQYF.

This clonotype was seen only a few times. The chain employs TRBV20-1 and TRBJ2-2; perhaps TRBD2 as D (6 bases). This CDR3 spans 15 amino acids. Looked up from germline, CDR1 is DFQATT and CDR2 is SNEGSKA (reference sequence). The germline V and J ends were trimmed by 4 bases and 3 bases, with 15 bases remaining between them. The CDR3 spells CSANVGGVHTGELFF. CDR3 bases: TGCAGTGCTAATGTCGGAGGGGTCCACACCGGGGAGCTGTTTTTT.

In its sample, this clonotype was seen many times. The chain combines TRBV11-2 with TRBJ2-2, with 10 bases aligning to TRBD2. CDR1 SGHAT and CDR2 FQNNGV come from the germline V gene. The J segment lost 7 bases and the V segment lost 0 bases, leaving 5 bases of the junction unmatched. The CDR3 is made up of 16 amino acids. CDR3 amino acids: CASSLDSRTSGGELFF. In nucleotides, the CDR3 is TGTGCCAGCAGCTTAGACAGCCGGACTAGCGGCGGGGAGCTGTTTTTT.

This clonotype appeared many times. The rearrangement joins TRBV27 to TRBJ2-7, with D perhaps matching TRBD1 or TRBD2 (5 bases each). The V end lost 7 bases, the J end lost 3 bases, and 16 bases lay between the germline ends. Germline CDR1 MNHEY, CDR2 SMNVEV (reference sequence). This CDR3 has 14 residues. The CDR3 protein is CASNPLGVDYEQYF. DNA of the CDR3: TGTGCCAGCAATCCCTTGGGGGTAGACTACGAGCAGTACTTC.

The chain combines TRBV4-3 with TRBJ2-3; 10 bases map to TRBD1. V lost 0 bases and J lost 2; bases outside the gene matches: 5. The CDR3 consists of 17 residues. CDR1 LGHNA and CDR2 YSLEER come from the germline V gene. CDR3 sequence reads: CASSQDHGTGDTDTQYF. DNA for the CDR3: TGCGCCAGCAGCCAAGATCACGGGACAGGGGACACAGATACGCAGTATTTT.

This clonotype was detected many times. The chain uses TRBV20-1 and TRBJ2-7; 7 nucleotides agree with TRBD1. The CDR3 is 15 amino acids. With V trimmed by 0 bases and J by 2 bases, 7 bases remained unmatched. CDR1 is DFQATT and CDR2 is SNEGSKA in the germline V gene (reference sequence). The CDR3 DNA reads TGCAGTGCTAGAGATAGGACGACAGGGACCTACGAGCAGTACTTC. It translates to CSARDRTTGTYEQYF.

The DNA for the CDR3 is TGTGCCAGCAGACCCCATTTGACTAGAAGCACCGGGGAGCTGTTTTTT. Translating gives CASRPHLTRSTGELFF. V gene TRBV7-9 combines with J gene TRBJ2-2; TRBD2 is a possible D gene (6 bases). The CDR3 is 16 amino acids. The V end lost 6 bases, the J end lost 4 bases, and 18 bases lay between the germline ends. Germline CDR1 SEHNR, CDR2 FQNEAQ (reference sequence). The full variable domain, completed using reference TRBV7-9 and TRBJ2-2, is DTGVSQNPRHKITKRGQNVTFRCDPISEHNRLYWYRQTLGQGPEFLTYFQNEAQLEKSRLLSDRFSAERPKGSFSTLEIQRTEQGDSAMYLCASRPHLTRSTGELFFGEGSRLTVL.

This clonotype was counted only a few times. This chain connects TRBV5-8 to TRBJ1-2, with D possibly being TRBD1 (5 bases). V gave up 0 bases and J gave up 3 bases, with 12 bases separating them. Germline values: CDR1 SGHTS, CDR2 YDEGEE. This CDR3 has 15 amino acids. The DNA for the CDR3 is TGTGCCAGCAGCTTGGGCTGGGGCGCGGACTATGGCTACACCTTC. The encoded protein is CASSLGWGADYGYTF.

Many counts were recorded for this clonotype. V and J are TRBV20-1 and TRBJ2-7; D may be TRBD1 (6 bases). Germline V lookup: CDR1 DFQATT, CDR2 SNEGSKA (reference sequence). The germline V and J ends were trimmed by 4 bases and 4 bases, with 14 bases remaining between them. The CDR3 is 13 residues long. In DNA, the CDR3 is TGCAGTGCTACCTGGACAGACCTATACGAGCAGTACTTC. It codes for CSATWTDLYEQYF.

This clonotype was observed many times. This chain uses TRBV5-1 with TRBJ1-1; 7 positions match TRBD1. This CDR3 has 14 residues. With 5 bases clipped from V and 1 base from J, the junction kept 5 bases outside the gene matches. Looked up from germline, CDR1 is SGHRS and CDR2 is YFSETQ. Written as DNA, the CDR3 is TGCGCCAGCAGGCGAGGGGGCCCGAACACTGAAGCTTTCTTT. Protein sequence: CASRRGGPNTEAFF.

The sample holds many counts of this clonotype. The rearrangement uses TRBV7-9 and TRBJ2-7; tentatively, D is TRBD1 or TRBD2 (5 bases each). This CDR3 has 15 amino acids. Trimming shortened V by 4 bases and J by 3 bases, and 16 bases separated the two germline ends. Germline CDR1 reads SEHNR; CDR2 reads FQNEAQ (reference sequence). In DNA, the CDR3 is TGTGCCAGCAGCTCGCCAGGGACGGCCCGCTACGAGCAGTACTTC. Translation: CASSSPGTARYEQYF. The variable domain in full, with the rest retrieved from reference TRBV7-9 and TRBJ2-7, is DTGVSQNPRHKITKRGQNVTFRCDPISEHNRLYWYRQTLGQGPEFLTYFQNEAQLEKSRLLSDRFSAERPKGSFSTLEIQRTEQGDSAMYLCASSSPGTARYEQYFGPGTRLTVT.